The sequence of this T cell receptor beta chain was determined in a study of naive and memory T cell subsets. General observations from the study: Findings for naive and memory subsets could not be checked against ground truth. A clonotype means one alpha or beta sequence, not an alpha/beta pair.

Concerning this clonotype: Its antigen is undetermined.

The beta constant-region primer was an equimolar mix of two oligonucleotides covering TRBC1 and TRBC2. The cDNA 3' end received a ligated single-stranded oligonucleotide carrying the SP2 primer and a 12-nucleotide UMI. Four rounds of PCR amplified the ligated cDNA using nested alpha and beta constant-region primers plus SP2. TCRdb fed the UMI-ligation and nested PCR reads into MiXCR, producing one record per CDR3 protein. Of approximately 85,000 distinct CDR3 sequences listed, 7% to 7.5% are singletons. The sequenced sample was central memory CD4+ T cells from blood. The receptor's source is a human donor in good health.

The DNA of the CDR3 is TGTGCCAGCTCACCCCAAAGAAACTACAATGAGCAGTTCTTC. It translates to CASSPQRNYNEQFF. The chain employs TRBV18 and TRBJ2-1, with D unclear. The CDR3 has 14 residues. Per the germline V gene, CDR1 is KGHSH and CDR2 is LQKENI. The V end lost 3 bases, the J end lost 3 bases, and 9 bases lay between the germline ends.